These T cell receptor beta chains were read from a single sample in a study of T-cell memory formation after mild COVID-19. TCRdb passed the 5' RACE reads through MiXCR, listing each CDR3 protein once. The data hold 350,000 to 500,000 distinct CDR3 sequences, with about a sixth observed a single time. Sequencing input: PBMCs or a T cell subset sorted from them (not recorded which). These receptors were collected from a young man who had mild COVID-19 (a few samples of this study predate the infection). Cell type and time point are not known. CDR3s include the opening cysteine and the closing phenylalanine or tryptophan. D genes are given only for firm matches. Rows give clone size only sometimes, using once, few, many, or a class for an expanded clone.

CDR3: CASSEFPGGAYEQYF
DNA: TGCGCCAGCAGCGAATTCCCCGGGGGGGCCTACGAGCAGTACTTC
size: once
J: TRBJ2-7
V: TRBV5-1
D: TRBD2

CDR3: CASTEGTRARTGELFF
DNA: TGCGCCAGCACTGAGGGGACCCGGGCGAGGACCGGGGAGCTGTTTTTT
size: few
J: TRBJ2-2
V: TRBV4-1
D: NA

CDR3: CASSLEGTDLGKLFF
DNA: TGTGCCAGCAGCTTAGAAGGGACAGACTTAGGAAAACTGTTTTTT
size: few
J: TRBJ1-4
V: TRBV7-9
D: TRBD1

CDR3: CASTPFGESNSPLHF
DNA: TGTGCCAGCACCCCATTCGGGGAGTCGAATTCACCCCTCCACTTT
size: many
J: TRBJ1-6
V: TRBV12-3/TRBV12-4
D: NA

CDR3: CASSQTGTGGIEKLFF
DNA: TGCGCCAGCAGCCAAACCGGGACAGGGGGCATTGAAAAACTGTTTTTT
size: NA
J: TRBJ1-4
V: TRBV4-1
D: TRBD1

CDR3: CASSYRNVGGSTGELFF
DNA: TGTGCCAGCAGTTACCGGAACGTGGGTGGGAGCACCGGGGAGCTGTTTTTT
size: few
J: TRBJ2-2
V: TRBV6-2/TRBV6-3
D: NA

CDR3: CASSLIGVQGRLFF
DNA: TGTGCCAGCAGCTTAATAGGTGTCCAGGGGAGACTGTTTTTT
size: NA
J: TRBJ1-4
V: TRBV7-9
D: NA

CDR3: CSAYSVTRTGELFF
DNA: TGCAGCGCCTATTCCGTCACCCGGACCGGGGAGCTGTTTTTT
size: many
J: TRBJ2-2
V: TRBV29-1
D: NA

CDR3: CASSSDRSKVSYEQYF
DNA: TGTGCCAGCAGTTCGGACAGGTCTAAAGTATCCTACGAGCAGTACTTC
size: few
J: TRBJ2-7
V: TRBV6-6
D: TRBD1

CDR3: CAISLGTANTGELFF
DNA: TGTGCCATCAGTTTAGGGACAGCGAACACCGGGGAGCTGTTTTTT
size: NA
J: TRBJ2-2
V: TRBV10-3
D: TRBD1

CDR3: CDAPGGRSYNEQFF
DNA: TGTGACGCCCCGGGGGGGCGTTCCTACAATGAGCAGTTCTTC
size: few
J: TRBJ2-1
V: TRBV7-9
D: TRBD2

CDR3: CASSQLAGLSMFF
DNA: TGTGCCAGCAGCCAATTAGCGGGTCTGTCCATGTTCTTC
size: few
J: TRBJ2-1
V: TRBV4-2
D: TRBD2

CDR3: CSASTKPYNEQFF
DNA: TGCAGTGCCTCTACTAAACCCTACAATGAGCAGTTCTTC
size: NA
J: TRBJ2-1
V: TRBV20-1
D: NA

CDR3: CAIRSSGDQETQYF
DNA: TGTGCCATCAGGTCTAGCGGGGACCAAGAGACCCAGTACTTC
size: many
J: TRBJ2-5
V: TRBV10-3
D: TRBD2

CDR3: CASCPDPTGKYQETQYF
DNA: TGCGCCAGCTGCCCGGATCCTACGGGGAAGTACCAAGAGACCCAGTACTTC
size: NA
J: TRBJ2-5
V: TRBV5-1
D: NA

CDR3: CATRHGQETQYF
DNA: TGTGCCACCAGGCACGGACAAGAGACCCAGTACTTC
size: few
J: TRBJ2-5
V: TRBV15
D: NA

CDR3: CASSLLGGANTGELFF
DNA: TGTGCCAGCAGCCTGTTGGGCGGCGCGAACACCGGGGAGCTGTTTTTT
size: NA
J: TRBJ2-2
V: TRBV3-1
D: NA

CDR3: CASSLGISQAFF
DNA: TGTGCCAGCAGTTTAGGCATCAGCCAGGCTTTCTTT
size: few
J: TRBJ1-1
V: TRBV12-3/TRBV12-4
D: NA

CDR3: CASRAFRGSPLHF
DNA: TGTGCCAGCAGAGCCTTTCGGGGTTCACCCCTCCACTTT
size: few
J: TRBJ1-6
V: TRBV28
D: NA

CDR3: CASSEGARNQPQHF
DNA: TGTGCCAGCAGTGAGGGGGCGCGTAATCAGCCCCAGCATTTT
size: NA
J: TRBJ1-5
V: TRBV6-1
D: NA

CDR3: CASSSDLTSGNNEQFF
DNA: TGTGCCAGCAGCTCCGACTTGACTAGCGGGAACAATGAGCAGTTCTTC
size: NA
J: TRBJ2-1
V: TRBV11-3
D: TRBD2

CDR3: CASSPTWISGNTKYF
DNA: TGTGCCAGCAGTCCTACATGGATCTCTGGAAACACCAAATATTTT
size: NA
J: TRBJ1-3
V: TRBV27
D: NA

CDR3: CASSSTLQDGAHGQPQHF
DNA: TGCGCCAGCAGTTCGACTCTCCAGGACGGAGCCCACGGTCAGCCCCAGCATTTT
size: NA
J: TRBJ1-5
V: TRBV23-1
D: NA

CDR3: CASSRPSLETQYF
DNA: TGTGCCAGCAGCCGACCTAGTTTGGAGACCCAGTACTTC
size: many
J: TRBJ2-5
V: TRBV3-1
D: NA

CDR3: CASSLTAGIYEKLFF
DNA: TGTGCCAGCAGCTTGACGGCAGGGATCTATGAAAAACTGTTTTTT
size: few
J: TRBJ1-4
V: TRBV5-5
D: NA

CDR3: CASTKSIGGHQPQHF
DNA: TGTGCCAGCACCAAGTCCATTGGGGGCCATCAGCCCCAGCATTTT
size: few
J: TRBJ1-5
V: TRBV12-3/TRBV12-4
D: NA

CDR3: CASSRTGLLRGYGYTF
DNA: TGTGCCAGCAGCCGAACTGGACTGCTCCGCGGCTATGGCTACACCTTC
size: many
J: TRBJ1-2
V: TRBV7-9
D: NA

CDR3: CASSSGQGGLHYEQYF
DNA: TGCGCCAGCAGCTCCGGACAGGGGGGACTCCACTACGAGCAGTACTTC
size: few
J: TRBJ2-7
V: TRBV5-1
D: TRBD1

CDR3: CASSFINQPQHF
DNA: TGTGCCAGCAGCTTCATAAATCAGCCCCAGCATTTT
size: NA
J: TRBJ1-5
V: TRBV5-6
D: NA

CDR3: CATRDRDLNGYTF
DNA: TGTGCCACCCGGGACAGGGATCTTAATGGCTACACCTTC
size: few
J: TRBJ1-2
V: TRBV24-1
D: TRBD1

CDR3: CASTLAGSYTGELFF
DNA: TGTGCCAGCACCTTAGCGGGGAGCTACACCGGGGAGCTGTTTTTT
size: few
J: TRBJ2-2
V: TRBV12-3/TRBV12-4
D: TRBD2

CDR3: CASRPGQFLDTQYF
DNA: TGTGCCAGCAGACCAGGCCAGTTTTTAGATACGCAGTATTTT
size: NA
J: TRBJ2-3
V: TRBV7-9
D: NA

CDR3: CASSPGRGLEGDTQYF
DNA: TGCGCCAGCAGCCCCGGCCGGGGACTAGAGGGTGATACGCAGTATTTT
size: NA
J: TRBJ2-3
V: TRBV5-1
D: TRBD2

CDR3: CASSLVHYNEQFF
DNA: TGTGCCAGCAGCTTAGTCCACTACAATGAGCAGTTCTTC
size: few
J: TRBJ2-1
V: TRBV7-9
D: NA

CDR3: CSVELILHTEAFF
DNA: TGCAGCGTTGAACTAATACTTCACACTGAAGCTTTCTTT
size: many
J: TRBJ1-1
V: TRBV29-1
D: NA